This T cell receptor (beta chain) was recovered during a study of T-cell memory formation after mild COVID-19. At the level of the study: For the most part, TCR clusters were specific to one donor.

Constant-segment-primed 5'RACE gave TCR alpha and TCR beta cDNA libraries with sample barcodes and UMIs. TCRdb re-derived calls from the 5' RACE reads in MiXCR, one entry per CDR3 protein. The data hold 500,000 to 600,000 distinct CDR3 sequences, with about 20% observed a single time. This clonotype occurred a few times. Its antigen is as yet unknown. Regarding the study as a whole: Prior to infection, memory already included some responding clones, suggesting cross-reactive memory joined. CD4+ contracting clones were mainly CM and EM; CD8+ ones, EMRA.

The sequenced material came from PBMCs or a T cell subset sorted from them (not recorded which). This clonotype was sampled from an adult woman who had mild COVID-19 (a few samples of this study predate the infection). Cell type and time point are not known.

DNA of the CDR3: TGTGCCAGCAGTGATTCAAGCTCGACTAATGAAAAACTGTTTTTT. It encodes CASSDSSSTNEKLFF. The rearrangement uses TRBV12-3 or TRBV12-4 and TRBJ1-4; D unresolved. Trimming left V 5 bases short and J 2 bases short, with 12 bases between. There are 15 residues in the CDR3.